This entry concerns a single T cell receptor (beta chain). Its antigen is not known. These data are taken from a study of T cells in Graves' hyperthyroidism and ophthalmopathy. Findings and caveats of the study: In the analysis, a 13 V-J model separated ophthalmopathy from stable hyperthyroidism. Among clonotypes expanded in thyroid above 0.001, most were also found in blood.

Germline V gene sequence: CDR1 SGDLS, CDR2 YYNGEE. Trimming stripped 4 bases from V and 4 bases from J, with 20 bases between. The CDR3 has 16 amino acids. Clinical symptoms, serum thyroxine and TRAb, thyroid ultrasound and orbital computed tomography were used for the diagnoses. The source of the PBMCs was around 10 ml of fresh peripheral blood. What was amplified from RNA transcripts were TCR beta CDR3 regions. The HTBI set primed first-round TCR CDR3 RT-PCR. TCRdb re-called the multiplex PCR reads through MiXCR, storing one row per CDR3 protein. The table shows hundreds of thousands of distinct CDR3 sequences, with roughly 20% occurring only once.

This receptor was obtained from a man aged 25-45 years with Graves' ophthalmopathy. The specimen sequenced was blood. The chain couples TRBV9 to TRBJ1-1; TRBD1 might be the D (6 bases). CDR3 nucleotide sequence: TGTGCCAGCAGCCCCCAAGGGGGGGGGTTCGGCACTGAAGCTTTCTTT. Its translation is CASSPQGGGFGTEAFF.